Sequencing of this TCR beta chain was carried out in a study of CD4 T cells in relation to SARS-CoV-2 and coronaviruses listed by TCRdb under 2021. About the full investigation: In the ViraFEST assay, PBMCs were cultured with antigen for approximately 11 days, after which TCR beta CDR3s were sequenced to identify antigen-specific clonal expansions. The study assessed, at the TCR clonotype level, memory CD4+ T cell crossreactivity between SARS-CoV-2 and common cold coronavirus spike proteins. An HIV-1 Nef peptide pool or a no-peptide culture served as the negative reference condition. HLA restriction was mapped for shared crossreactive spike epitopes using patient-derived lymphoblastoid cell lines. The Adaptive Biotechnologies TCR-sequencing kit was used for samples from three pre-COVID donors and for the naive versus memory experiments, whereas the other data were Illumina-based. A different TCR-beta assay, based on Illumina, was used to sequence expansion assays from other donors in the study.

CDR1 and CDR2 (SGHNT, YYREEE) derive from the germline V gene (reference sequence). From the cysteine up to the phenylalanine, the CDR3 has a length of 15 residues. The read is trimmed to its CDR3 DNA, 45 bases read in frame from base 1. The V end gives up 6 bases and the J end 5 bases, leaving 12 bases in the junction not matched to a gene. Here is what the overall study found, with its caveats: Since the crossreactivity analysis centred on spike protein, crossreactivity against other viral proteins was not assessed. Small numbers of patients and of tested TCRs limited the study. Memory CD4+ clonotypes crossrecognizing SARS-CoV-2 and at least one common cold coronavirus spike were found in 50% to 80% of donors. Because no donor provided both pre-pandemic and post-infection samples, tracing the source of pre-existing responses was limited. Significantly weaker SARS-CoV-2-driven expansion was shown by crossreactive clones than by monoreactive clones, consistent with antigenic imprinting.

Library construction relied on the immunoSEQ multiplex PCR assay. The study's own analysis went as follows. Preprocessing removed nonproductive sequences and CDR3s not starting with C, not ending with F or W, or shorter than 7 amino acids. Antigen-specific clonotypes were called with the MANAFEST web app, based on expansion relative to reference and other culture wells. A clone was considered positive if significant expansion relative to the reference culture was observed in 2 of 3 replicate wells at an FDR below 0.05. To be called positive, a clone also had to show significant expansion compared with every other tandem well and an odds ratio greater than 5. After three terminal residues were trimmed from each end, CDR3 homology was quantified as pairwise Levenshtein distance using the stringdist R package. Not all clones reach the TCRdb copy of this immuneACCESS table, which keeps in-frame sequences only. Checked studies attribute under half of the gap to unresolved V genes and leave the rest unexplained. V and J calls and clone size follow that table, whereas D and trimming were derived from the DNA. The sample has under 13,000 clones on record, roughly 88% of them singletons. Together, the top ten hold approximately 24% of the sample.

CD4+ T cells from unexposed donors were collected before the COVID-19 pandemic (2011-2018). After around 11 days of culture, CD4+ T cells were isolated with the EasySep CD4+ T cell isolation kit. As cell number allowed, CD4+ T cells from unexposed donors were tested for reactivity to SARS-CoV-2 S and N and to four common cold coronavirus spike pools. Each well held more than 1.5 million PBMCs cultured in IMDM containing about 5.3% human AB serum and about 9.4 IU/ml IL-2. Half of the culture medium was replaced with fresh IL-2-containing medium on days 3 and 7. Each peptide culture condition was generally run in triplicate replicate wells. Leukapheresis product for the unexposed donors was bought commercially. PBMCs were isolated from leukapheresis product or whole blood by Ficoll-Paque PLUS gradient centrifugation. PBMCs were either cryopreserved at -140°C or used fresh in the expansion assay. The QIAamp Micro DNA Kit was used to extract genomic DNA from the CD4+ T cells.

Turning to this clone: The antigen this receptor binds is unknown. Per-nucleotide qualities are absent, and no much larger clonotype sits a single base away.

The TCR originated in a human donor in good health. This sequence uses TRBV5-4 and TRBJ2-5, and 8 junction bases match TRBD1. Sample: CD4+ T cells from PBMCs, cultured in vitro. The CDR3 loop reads CASTPDRVPGETQYF. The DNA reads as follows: TGTGCCAGCACCCCGGACAGGGTCCCCGGGGAGACCCAGTACTTC.